This section outlines one T cell receptor (beta chain) sequence together with its context. Per the original methods: Using reference gene primer amplification, nucleated cell counts were estimated. Method: immunoSEQ multiplex PCR; TCRdb's copy keeps in-frame clones and lacks some. V and J calls and clone size are copied from that table; D and trimming were computed from the DNA. The sample consists of roughly 260,000 clones, over 75% of them appearing once. This entry belongs to a study of blood T cell repertoires in COVID-19. The clonotype was recovered from a woman in her forties or fifties with acute or convalescent COVID-19. Sequencing was carried out using peripheral blood.

The CDR3: CASSQQGVYGYTF. In DNA, the CDR3 is TGTGCCAGCAGTCAACAGGGTGTATATGGCTACACCTTC. This chain connects TRBV12-3 or TRBV12-4 to TRBJ1-2, with a weak D call TRBD1 (6 bases). Trimming took 5 bases from V and 5 from J, leaving 12 bases between them. CDR3 size: 13 residues.